What follows is one T cell receptor (beta chain) and its context. As yet, its antigen is unknown. CDR3 regions of TCR beta were amplified from RNA transcripts. Second-round multiplex PCR came after first-round RT-PCR with HTBI primers. TCRdb re-called the multiplex PCR reads with MiXCR, one entry per CDR3 protein. This table has about 240,000 distinct CDR3 sequences, about 46% appearing once. What supplied the PBMCs was approximately 10 ml of fresh peripheral blood. The data derive from a study of Graves' ophthalmopathy and Graves' hyperthyroidism. Overall study results and limits: Researchers report that a 13-signature model separated ophthalmopathy from stable hyperthyroidism, posting 87.88% sensitivity and 75% to 84% specificity. Blood shared most expanded thyroid clonotypes above 0.001 frequency. For predicting ophthalmopathy progression, the model had 70.59% sensitivity and roughly 76% specificity.

The trim removed 8 bases at V and 5 bases at J, leaving 9 bases unmatched. The germline V gene has CDR1 SGHTA and CDR2 FQGNSA. The CDR3 is made up of 14 amino acids. This sequence joins TRBV7-2 and TRBJ2-7; 10 positions match TRBD1. The sequence was obtained from an adult man with Graves' ophthalmopathy. The sample consisted of peripheral blood. DNA of the CDR3: TGTGCCAGCGGCGACCCGACAGGGGGCAACGAGCAGTACTTC. Protein sequence: CASGDPTGGNEQYF. Combining the CDR3 with reference TRBV7-2 and TRBJ2-7 gives the whole variable domain GAGVSQSPSNKVTEKGKDVELRCDPISGHTALYWYRQSLGQGLEFLIYFQGNSAPDKSGLPSDRFSAERTGGSVSTLTIQRTQQEDSAVYLCASGDPTGGNEQYFGPGTRLTVT.